This T cell receptor (beta chain) was identified during a study of PD-1 blockade in classical Hodgkin lymphoma. Study-wide results and caveats: Diminished baseline TCR diversity has been reported in newly diagnosed patients relative to healthy donors. The causes of the repertoire differences, possibly disease activity or prior therapy, remain undefined.

About this clone itself: As yet, its antigen is unknown.

Indicated time point: newly diagnosed, previously untreated cHL patient sample. Magnetic depletion of unwanted cells isolated CD4+ T cells from thawed PBMCs. Peripheral samples used as comparators were newly diagnosed, untreated classical Hodgkin lymphoma PBMCs. Here immunoSEQ multiplex PCR was the method, and the copy in TCRdb shows in-frame clones only, minus some. The sample has about 23,000 clones, 90% seen once; the top ten hold roughly 0.38%. The sequence was obtained from a human donor with classical Hodgkin lymphoma. What was sequenced was CD4+ T cells from blood.

DNA of the CDR3: TGCGCCAGCAGCCCGGGACAGGGGGCGCGAGTAGGCCACGAGCAGTACTTC. As protein: CASSPGQGARVGHEQYF. The chain recombines TRBV4-1 with TRBJ2-7; 12 nucleotides agree with TRBD1. The germline CDR1 and CDR2 sequences are MGHRA and YSYEKL. This CDR3 comprises 17 residues. V lost 4 bases and J lost 5; bases outside the gene matches: 12.